The 30 T cell receptor beta chains presented below share a single source sample, sequenced in a study of technical replicates of blood from a few donors. Profiling relied on immunoSEQ multiplex PCR, and the TCRdb table lists in-frame clones only, not all of them. The repertoire holds about 73,000 clones, with over 90% as singletons. Sample: PBMCs. These receptors were collected from a human donor in good health. Some clones in this sample may be carry-over from other donors' samples.

This chain links TRBV4-2 with TRBJ2-1; no reliable D call. The V gene's germline CDR1 is LGHNA and CDR2 YNFKEQ. V dropped 4 bases and J dropped 0 bases, with 13 bases sitting between them. The CDR3 length is 16 residues. The CDR3 bases are TGTGCCAGCAGCCCATCCGAGCGTAGCTCCTACAATGAGCAGTTCTTC. This sequence encodes CASSPSERSSYNEQFF.

The chain uses TRBV12-2 and TRBJ1-5. TRBV12-2 is a known pseudogene. This CDR3 has 18 residues. In DNA, the CDR3 is TGTGCAAGTCGCCCCCCAATACTGACGGTCGCCCGAGGACAGCCCCAGCATTTT. Its translation is CASRPPILTVARGQPQHF.

CDR3 protein: CASSLGQGSYEQYF. The CDR3 nucleotides are TGCGCCAGCAGCCTCGGACAGGGGTCCTACGAGCAGTACTTC. The chain carries TRBV4-1 and TRBJ2-7; TRBD1 matches at 9 bases. V shed 4 bases and J 1 base; nucleotides not matched to a gene: 2. From germline, CDR1 is MGHRA and CDR2 YSYEKL. This CDR3 comprises 14 residues.

A single count supports this clone. J is TRBJ2-1 and V is TRBV27; D is possibly TRBD2 (6 bases). Germline CDR1 MNHEY, CDR2 SMNVEV (reference sequence). The V end lost 5 bases, the J end lost 0 bases, and 11 bases lay between the germline ends. CDR3 size: 15 residues. Here the CDR3 reads CASSPGLPSYNEQFF. CDR3 DNA: TGTGCCAGCAGTCCAGGACTACCCTCCTACAATGAGCAGTTCTTC.

The chain is built from TRBV30 and TRBJ2-7; TRBD1 aligns across 9 bases. The germline V gene encodes CDR1 GTSNPN and CDR2 SVGIG (reference sequence). V gave up 5 bases and J gave up 6 bases; unmatched junction bases: 5. The CDR3 consists of 12 residues. The CDR3 is CAWGQGTGEQYF. DNA of the CDR3: TGTGCCTGGGGACAGGGGACTGGCGAGCAGTACTTC.

Here the CDR3 reads CASSAPGTGVEKLFF. CDR3 in DNA: TGTGCCAGCAGCGCGCCCGGGACAGGGGTGGAAAAACTGTTTTTT. The V and J genes are TRBV9 and TRBJ1-4; TRBD1 agrees at 10 bases. V was clipped by 3 bases and J by 8 bases; unmatched bases: 7. Per the germline V gene, CDR1 is SGDLS and CDR2 is YYNGEE. This CDR3 is 15 amino acids long. Full variable domain (rest looked up from reference TRBV9 and TRBJ1-4): DSGVTQTPKHLITATGQRVTLRCSPRSGDLSVYWYQQSLDQGLQFLIQYYNGEERAKGNILERFSAQQFPDLHSELNLSSLELGDSALYFCASSAPGTGVEKLFFGSGTQLSVL.

The rearrangement uses TRBV4-1 and TRBJ1-2, with D perhaps TRBD1 (6 bases). Germline values: CDR1 MGHRA, CDR2 YSYEKL. V lost 0 bases and J lost 9, with 11 bases in between. This CDR3 is built from 13 residues. CDR3 protein: CASSQDEGESYTF. The CDR3 nucleotides are TGCGCCAGCAGCCAAGATGAGGGGGAGAGCTACACCTTC.

The rearrangement links TRBV9 to TRBJ2-7, with 9 bases lining up with TRBD2. V lost 3 bases, J lost 1 base, and 11 bases stayed unmatched. Per the germline V gene, CDR1 is SGDLS and CDR2 is YYNGEE. The CDR3 runs to 17 residues. As DNA, the CDR3 is TGTGCCAGCAGCGCCGATTATAGCGGGAGCCAATCCTACGAGCAGTACTTC. The encoded protein is CASSADYSGSQSYEQYF.

The rearrangement joins TRBV15 to TRBJ2-7, with D perhaps TRBD2 (6 bases). Germline V CDR1 and CDR2: LNHNV, YYDKDF (reference sequence). The germline V and J ends were trimmed by 3 bases and 2 bases, with 11 bases remaining between them. The CDR3 sequence is 14 residues long. CDR3 residues: CATSRDPGAYEQYF. CDR3 sequence (DNA): TGTGCCACCAGCAGGGACCCGGGGGCCTACGAGCAGTACTTC.

V gene TRBV18 combines with J gene TRBJ2-7, with D possibly TRBD2 on 6 matching bases. Germline V CDR1 and CDR2: KGHSH, LQKENI. CDR3 size: 15 residues. V dropped 2 bases and J dropped 0 bases, with 11 bases sitting between them. This chain's CDR3 is CASSPAPSASYEQYF. Written as DNA, the CDR3 is TGTGCCAGCTCACCAGCCCCTAGCGCCTCCTACGAGCAGTACTTC. Looking up the rest from reference TRBV18 and TRBJ2-7 gives the full variable domain: NAGVMQNPRHLVRRRGQEARLRCSPMKGHSHVYWYRQLPEEGLKFMVYLQKENIIDESGMPKERFSAEFPKEGPSILRIQQVVRGDSAAYFCASSPAPSASYEQYFGPGTRLTVT.

This clone was found once. This rearrangement joins TRBV6-1 to TRBJ2-2; 8 positions match TRBD2. The CDR3 is 17 residues long. The germline gives CDR1 MNHNS, CDR2 SASEGT. The junction had 9 bases not matched to a gene; V was cut back by 2 bases and J by 4 bases. CDR3: CASSETTGGLGTGELFF. CDR3 DNA sequence: TGTGCCAGCAGTGAAACCACGGGGGGGCTGGGCACCGGGGAGCTGTTTTTT.

V usage is TRBV6-5 and J usage is TRBJ1-6; D is uncertain. The V and J ends lost 7 bases and 7 bases respectively, with 14 bases between them. The CDR3 totals 14 residues. Germline CDR1 MNHEY, CDR2 SVGAGI. The CDR3 loop reads CASTVQGRNSPLHF. CDR3 DNA sequence: TGTGCCAGCACCGTACAAGGCAGGAATTCACCCCTCCACTTT.

The V gene is TRBV19, the J gene TRBJ2-5; TRBD2 agrees at 8 bases. The CDR3 extends over 14 amino acids. Germline-derived CDR1 and CDR2 are LNHDA and SQIVND (reference sequence). V was clipped by 6 bases and J by 6 bases; unmatched bases: 9. The CDR3: CASSSSGDLQTQYF. For the CDR3, the DNA is TGTGCCAGTAGCAGTAGCGGGGACCTACAGACCCAGTACTTC.

This chain connects TRBV6-8 to TRBJ2-7, with TRBD1 matching 9 bases. CDR1 and CDR2 (germline): MNHGY, SAAAGT. Trimming removed 6 bases from V and 3 bases from J; junction bases left unmatched: 15. The length of the CDR3 is 17 residues. This chain's CDR3 is CASRQTHRGQRVYEQYF. The CDR3 region has the DNA TGTGCCAGCAGGCAGACCCACAGGGGGCAACGGGTCTACGAGCAGTACTTC.

This chain joins TRBV19 and TRBJ1-1; D gene uncertain. V was pared by 2 bases and J by 4 bases, with 14 bases between. The CDR3 spans 15 residues. Looked up from germline, CDR1 is LNHDA and CDR2 is SQIVND (reference sequence). The CDR3 region has the DNA TGTGCCAGTAGTATAAGTGCCTCGAGTAGCACTGAAGCTTTCTTT. It translates to CASSISASSSTEAFF.

This clone has only one observation. The V gene is TRBV7-3, the J gene TRBJ2-2, with 10 bases aligning to TRBD2. Trimming removed 5 bases from V and 2 bases from J; junction bases left unmatched: 5. Germline CDR1 SGHTA, CDR2 FQGTGA. The CDR3 runs 16 residues. This CDR3 is CASSPPSGSNTGELFF. The CDR3 nucleotides are TGTGCCAGCAGCCCCCCTAGCGGGAGCAACACCGGGGAGCTGTTTTTT.

V is TRBV7-2 and J is TRBJ2-3; 8 nucleotides agree with TRBD2. Germline CDR1 is SGHTA and CDR2 is FQGNSA. The CDR3 totals 17 residues. J lost 3 bases, V lost 0 bases, and 8 bases had no gene match. The CDR3 loop is CASSLAPGGGQTDTQYF. CDR3 nucleotides: TGTGCCAGCAGCTTAGCGCCCGGGGGGGGCCAGACAGATACGCAGTATTTT.

The chain has TRBV6-6 and TRBJ2-3; 7 bases fit TRBD2. The CDR3 contains 14 residues. V dropped 6 bases and J dropped 1; count of bases not matched to a gene: 4. In germline, CDR1 is MNHNY, CDR2 SVGAGI (reference sequence). The CDR3 sequence is CASSPSGGTDTQYF. The CDR3 region has the DNA TGTGCCAGCAGCCCCAGCGGGGGCACAGATACGCAGTATTTT.

This rearrangement joins TRBV2 to TRBJ2-7, with 14 bases aligning to TRBD2. V trimming: 9 bases; J trimming: 0 bases; junction bases outside the gene matches: 16. This CDR3 region has 19 residues. Germline CDR1 and CDR2: SNHLY and FYNNEI. The CDR3 sequence is CASRRGSGTSGGRSYEQYF. The CDR3 DNA sequence: TGTGCCAGTCGCAGGGGGTCCGGGACTAGCGGGGGCCGCTCCTACGAGCAGTACTTC. The full variable domain, with the rest looked up from reference TRBV2 and TRBJ2-7, is EPEVTQTPSHQVTQMGQEVILRCVPISNHLYFYWYRQILGQKVEFLVSFYNNEISEKSEIFDDQFSVERPDGSNFTLKIRSTKLEDSAMYFCASRRGSGTSGGRSYEQYFGPGTRLTVT.

This clone occurred once. The CDR3: CASSLTLGGRAYNEQFF. CDR3 bases: TGTGCCAGCAGCTTAACGCTTGGCGGGAGAGCCTACAATGAGCAGTTCTTC. The chain has TRBV7-3 and TRBJ2-1; 7 bases map to TRBD2. Germline-derived CDR1 and CDR2 are SGHTA and FQGTGA. There are 17 residues in the CDR3. V shed 0 bases, J shed 2 bases, and the junction held 7 bases outside the gene matches.

The chain employs TRBV21-1 and TRBJ1-5; TRBD1, as called in the table, went unchecked against the DNA. TRBV21-1 is a documented pseudogene. There are 17 residues in the CDR3. The CDR3 protein is CASSIYRDNYSNQPQHF. CDR3 in DNA: TGTGCCAGCAGTATATACCGGGACAACTATAGCAATCAGCCCCAGCATTTT.

The chain employs TRBV6-1 and TRBJ2-2, with D possibly matching TRBD1 (6 bases). The CDR3 has 16 residues. Trimming pared 0 bases from V and 5 bases from J, leaving 13 bases between. Germline loops: CDR1 MNHNS, CDR2 SASEGT. CDR3 sequence reads: CASSEATGMGTGELFF. As DNA, the CDR3 is TGTGCCAGCAGTGAAGCCACAGGGATGGGAACCGGGGAGCTGTTTTTT.

The chain carries TRBV7-2 and TRBJ2-2; D possibly corresponds to TRBD2 (5 bases). Trimming stripped 5 bases from V and 1 base from J, with 14 bases between. Germline-derived CDR1 and CDR2 are SGHTA and FQGNSA. The CDR3 extends over 16 amino acids. The CDR3 region is CASSAVRELNTGELFF. Here the CDR3 DNA reads TGTGCCAGCAGCGCCGTTCGGGAATTGAACACCGGGGAGCTGTTTTTT.

This chain uses TRBV10-3 with TRBJ2-5; D remains unclear. V was cut by 7 bases and J by 3 bases, with 30 bases left in between. This CDR3 spans 19 amino acids. The germline V gene has CDR1 ENHRY and CDR2 SYGVKD. CDR3 sequence reads: CAIKTLESRLNRLKETQYF. The CDR3 nucleotides read TGTGCCATCAAGACCCTAGAATCGAGGCTTAATCGCCTTAAAGAGACCCAGTACTTC.

The V and J genes are TRBV5-1 and TRBJ2-1, with TRBD2 matching over 13 bases. The CDR3 spans 15 residues. Germline V gene sequence: CDR1 SGHRS, CDR2 YFSETQ. J was trimmed by 6 bases and V by 1 base; bases with no gene match: 1. The CDR3, as DNA: TGCGCCAGCAGCTTGACTAGCGGGGGGGCCAATGAGCAGTTCTTC. Its translation: CASSLTSGGANEQFF.

The DNA of the CDR3 is TGTGCCAGCAGCAAAGCGCTAGGAGGGGGCCCCAACTATGGCTACACCTTC. Its protein product is CASSKALGGGPNYGYTF. The chain uses TRBV21-1 and TRBJ1-2; the tabulated D call, TRBD1, remains unverified against the DNA. TRBV21-1 is described as a pseudogene. CDR3 size: 17 residues.

This chain's CDR3 is CASSLLSSYNSPLHF. DNA for the CDR3: TGTGCCAGCAGTTTACTGAGCTCCTATAATTCACCCCTCCACTTT. V is TRBV27 and J is TRBJ1-6; D not resolved. This CDR3 comprises 15 residues. Trimming pared 2 bases from V and 0 bases from J, leaving 5 bases between. Germline lookup yields CDR1 MNHEY and CDR2 SMNVEV (reference sequence).

The chain carries TRBV19 and TRBJ1-2, with D maybe TRBD1 (5 bases). The CDR3 sequence is 15 residues long. Trimming removed 9 bases at V and 8 bases at J, with 25 bases between. Germline-derived CDR1 and CDR2 are LNHDA and SQIVND (reference sequence). The CDR3 bases are TGTGCCAGCGAGACATATGGGCAGGGAAGTAGGGGCTACACCTTC. Encoded protein: CASETYGQGSRGYTF.

This clone was counted only a few times. The CDR3 coding sequence is TGTGCCAGCAGCCCGGAGGTGGGACAGGGGGACACTGAAGCTTTCTTT. It specifies CASSPEVGQGDTEAFF. J is TRBJ1-1 and V is TRBV5-6; 11 bases fit TRBD1. Germline CDR1 and CDR2: SGHDT and YYEEEE. The CDR3 is made up of 16 amino acids. Unmatched junction bases numbered 8, after V lost 4 bases and J lost 3 bases.

The gene calls are TRBV11-2 and TRBJ2-7; no definite D call. This CDR3 is built from 15 residues. V was pared by 5 bases and J by 2 bases, with 16 bases between. CDR1 and CDR2 (germline): SGHAT, FQNNGV. The CDR3 DNA sequence: TGTGCCAGCAGCCCATTTGTCGGCGGAGCCTACGAGCAGTACTTC. Its protein is CASSPFVGGAYEQYF.